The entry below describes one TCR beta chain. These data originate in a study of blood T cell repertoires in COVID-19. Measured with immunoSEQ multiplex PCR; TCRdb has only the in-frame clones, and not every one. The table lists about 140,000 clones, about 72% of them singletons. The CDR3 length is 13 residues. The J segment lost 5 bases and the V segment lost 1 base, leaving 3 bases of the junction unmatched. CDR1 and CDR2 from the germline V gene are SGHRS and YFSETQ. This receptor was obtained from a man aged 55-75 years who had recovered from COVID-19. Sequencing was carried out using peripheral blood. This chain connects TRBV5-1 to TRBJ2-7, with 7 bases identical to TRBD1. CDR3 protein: CASSLQTGHEQYF. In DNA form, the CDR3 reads TGCGCCAGCAGCTTGCAGACAGGGCACGAGCAGTACTTC.